Described below is a single TCR beta chain sequence and its context. There are 13 residues in the CDR3. Trimming pared 5 bases from V and 6 bases from J, leaving 14 bases between. Germline V gene lookup returns CDR1 SEHNR and CDR2 FQNEAQ (reference sequence). The data belong to a study of blood T cell repertoires in COVID-19. Generated by immunoSEQ multiplex PCR, the TCRdb table keeps only in-frame clones and is missing some. The data show a few hundred thousand clones, with about nine tenths seen just once and about 2.5% held by the top ten. Sequenced input: peripheral blood. The chain carries TRBV7-9 and TRBJ2-7; D is undetermined. The sequence derives from a man between 18 and 29 years old with active or convalescent COVID-19. The CDR3 DNA reads as TGTGCCAGCAGCCACTCGAAGAACGCCGAGCAGTACTTC. Translated: CASSHSKNAEQYF.